The 8 T cell receptor beta chains given below trace back to one sample, sequenced in a study of cytomegalovirus exposure and HLA in healthy donors. Amplification used 60 Vbeta primers and 13 Jbeta primers. Data came from immunoSEQ multiplex PCR; TCRdb stores just in-frame clones and leaves some out. The table has 95,000 to 110,000 clones, under 80% seen once. The sequenced sample consisted of PBMCs. These receptors came from a woman aged 40 to 50 in good health and CMV-seropositive.

This chain links TRBV7-8 with TRBJ2-7, with D possibly being TRBD1 (6 bases). The CDR3 has 14 amino acids. In germline, CDR1 is SGHVS, CDR2 FQNEAQ. V dropped 5 bases and J dropped 2 bases, with 13 bases sitting between them. CDR3 nucleotide sequence: TGTGCCAGCAGCGCCCGCAGGACAGCCTACGAGCAGTACTTC. This codes for CASSARRTAYEQYF.

The chain couples TRBV7-2 to TRBJ1-1; no clear D gene. Germline CDR1 and CDR2: SGHTA and FQGNSA. The CDR3 is 12 residues long. V gave up 3 bases and J gave up 11 bases, with 13 bases separating them. CDR3 residues: CASSFSTGSAFF. Here the CDR3 DNA reads TGTGCCAGCAGCTTCTCAACCGGGAGCGCTTTCTTT.

The V call is TRBV5-1, the J call TRBJ1-1; TRBD1 matches at 9 bases. Per the germline V gene, CDR1 is SGHRS and CDR2 is YFSETQ. There are 15 residues in the CDR3. The ends lost 2 bases at V and 1 base at J; junction bases unmatched: 3. The CDR3 DNA follows: TGCGCCAGCAGCTTTACAGGGGGCTCGAACACTGAAGCTTTCTTT. Its translation is CASSFTGGSNTEAFF.

V usage is TRBV6-1 and J usage is TRBJ1-5, with D maybe TRBD1 (5 bases). The CDR3 loop spans 18 amino acids. Germline loops: CDR1 MNHNS, CDR2 SASEGT. The V end lost 2 bases, the J end lost 6 bases, and 23 bases lay between the germline ends. CDR3 loop: CASSENPPTVFGGQPQHF. DNA of the CDR3: TGTGCCAGCAGTGAAAACCCCCCGACAGTGTTCGGGGGTCAGCCCCAGCATTTT.

This clone was found once. The chain uses TRBV7-9 and TRBJ1-2; possibly TRBD1 for D (5 bases). Deletions cut 3 bases from V and 5 bases from J, with 16 bases between. The CDR3 length is 15 residues. Germline-derived CDR1 and CDR2 are SEHNR and FQNEAQ (reference sequence). Here the CDR3 DNA reads TGTGCCAGCAGCTTTGGTACGGCAGGACATTATGGCTACACCTTC. Its protein is CASSFGTAGHYGYTF.

V usage is TRBV19 and J usage is TRBJ1-4; perhaps TRBD1 as D (5 bases). Trimming took off 9 bases at V and 6 bases at J, with 17 bases between the two ends. Germline V gene lookup returns CDR1 LNHDA and CDR2 SQIVND (reference sequence). CDR3 size: 14 residues. The CDR3 region has the DNA TGTGCCAGCGGAGGGTGGGGCTGGCATGAAAAACTGTTTTTT. Its protein product is CASGGWGWHEKLFF.

Concerning this clone: This sample includes further DNA sequences coding for the same CDR3. The rearrangement joins TRBV20-1 to TRBJ1-1; D ambiguous. Germline V gene sequence: CDR1 DFQATT, CDR2 SNEGSKA (reference sequence). V was shortened by 1 base and J by 2 bases, with 2 bases between the two germline ends. This CDR3 is 11 amino acids long. This CDR3 is CSARANTEAFF. DNA for the CDR3: TGCAGTGCTAGAGCTAACACTGAAGCTTTCTTT.

The chain links TRBV6-5 to TRBJ2-2; 8 bases agree with TRBD2. Per the germline V gene, CDR1 is MNHEY and CDR2 is SVGAGI. The CDR3 consists of 14 residues. Losses at the gene ends were 3 bases for V and 6 bases for J; bases not matched to a gene: 3. In DNA, the CDR3 is TGTGCCAGCAGTTATAGCGGGGTCCCCGGGGAGCTGTTTTTT. Its translation: CASSYSGVPGELFF.